A selection of T cell receptor beta chains follows, all from one sample in a study of T cell repertoires in cytomegalovirus infection. Antigens for these TCRs are unknown. TCRdb ran MiXCR on the reads and lists one entry per CDR3 protein. The data show hundreds of thousands of distinct CDR3 sequences, with about 30% seen just once and around a sixth held by the top ten. Sample: cultured PBMCs, taken from culture after CMV antigen stimulation. The receptors stem from a human donor in good health (CMV status not recorded). Some clones in this sample may be carry-over from other donors' samples. Both conserved end residues are part of each CDR3. The D gene is left open where the match is weak. Part of the rows lack a size; the others show once, few, many or a class for expanded clones.

d_gene: TRBD1; v_gene: TRBV11-3; j_gene: TRBJ2-1; abundance: -; CDR3nt: TGTGCCAGCAGTCGGGACAGGGGGCACTACAATGAGCAGTTCTTC; CDR3aa: CASSRDRGHYNEQFF
d_gene: -; v_gene: TRBV19; j_gene: TRBJ2-3; abundance: few; CDR3nt: TGTGCCAGTAGCCGCCTGACCCAGAATACGCAGTATTTT; CDR3aa: CASSRLTQNTQYF
d_gene: -; v_gene: TRBV7-6; j_gene: TRBJ2-7; abundance: few; CDR3nt: TGTGCCAGCAGCTTAGGGGCAGCACCCGGAGTCTACGAGCAGTACTTC; CDR3aa: CASSLGAAPGVYEQYF
d_gene: TRBD2; v_gene: TRBV20-1; j_gene: TRBJ2-2; abundance: -; CDR3nt: TGCAGTGGAGCGGGGCACACCGGGGAGCTGTTTTTT; CDR3aa: CSGAGHTGELFF
d_gene: -; v_gene: TRBV12-3/TRBV12-4; j_gene: TRBJ1-1; abundance: -; CDR3nt: TGTGCCAGCAATGGGGCCATGAACACTGAAGCTTTCTTT; CDR3aa: CASNGAMNTEAFF
d_gene: -; v_gene: TRBV20-1; j_gene: TRBJ1-1; abundance: -; CDR3nt: TGCAGTGCTAGTGCGAACAGGGAACTAAGTGAAGCTTTCTTT; CDR3aa: CSASANRELSEAFF
d_gene: -; v_gene: TRBV12-3/TRBV12-4; j_gene: TRBJ2-2; abundance: -; CDR3nt: TGTGCCAGCAGGAGCAGGGTCACCGGGGAGCTGTTTTTT; CDR3aa: CASRSRVTGELFF
d_gene: -; v_gene: TRBV9; j_gene: TRBJ1-4; abundance: -; CDR3nt: TGTGCCAGCAGCGTAGGGGACCCCGGAGGGGAAAAACTGTTTTTT; CDR3aa: CASSVGDPGGEKLFF
d_gene: TRBD2; v_gene: TRBV5-1; j_gene: TRBJ2-5; abundance: few; CDR3nt: TGCGCCAGCAGCCCGGGTAGCGGGACCCGGCAAGAGACCCAGTACTTC; CDR3aa: CASSPGSGTRQETQYF
d_gene: -; v_gene: TRBV19; j_gene: TRBJ1-2; abundance: -; CDR3nt: TGTGCCAGTAGTATTGGCTTTAACTATGGCTACACCTTC; CDR3aa: CASSIGFNYGYTF
d_gene: -; v_gene: TRBV7-9; j_gene: TRBJ2-2; abundance: -; CDR3nt: TGTGCCAGCAGCCAAAGGGGTGCCGGGGAGCTGTTTTTT; CDR3aa: CASSQRGAGELFF
d_gene: -; v_gene: TRBV12-3/TRBV12-4; j_gene: TRBJ2-2; abundance: -; CDR3nt: TGTGCCAGCAGTTTAAGGGGCATGAACACCGGGGAGCTGTTTTTT; CDR3aa: CASSLRGMNTGELFF
d_gene: -; v_gene: TRBV6-5; j_gene: TRBJ2-1; abundance: -; CDR3nt: TGTGCCAGCAGATTAGGTCTAAGCCCCTACAATGAGCAGTTCTTC; CDR3aa: CASRLGLSPYNEQFF
d_gene: -; v_gene: TRBV7-9; j_gene: TRBJ2-1; abundance: -; CDR3nt: TGTGCCAGCAGCTTAAGTGGGTCTACGGAGCAGTTCTTC; CDR3aa: CASSLSGSTEQFF
d_gene: TRBD1; v_gene: TRBV4-3; j_gene: TRBJ2-5; abundance: -; CDR3nt: TGCGCCAGCAGCCATGCACCGGGACAGGGCGGAGAGACCCAGTACTTC; CDR3aa: CASSHAPGQGGETQYF
d_gene: -; v_gene: TRBV7-6; j_gene: TRBJ1-6; abundance: -; CDR3nt: TGTGCCAGCAGCTTAGTGGTAGGGAATTCACCCCTCCACTTT; CDR3aa: CASSLVVGNSPLHF
d_gene: -; v_gene: TRBV18; j_gene: TRBJ1-6; abundance: few; CDR3nt: TGTGCCAGCTCAACCGACAAGAGCTCCTATAATTCACCCCTCCACTTT; CDR3aa: CASSTDKSSYNSPLHF
d_gene: TRBD2; v_gene: TRBV5-5; j_gene: TRBJ2-7; abundance: once; CDR3nt: TGTGCCAGCAGCTTGGAACTAGCGGGAGACCCCTACGAGCAGTACTTC; CDR3aa: CASSLELAGDPYEQYF
d_gene: -; v_gene: TRBV2; j_gene: TRBJ1-5; abundance: -; CDR3nt: TGTGCCAGCAGGCCCCGGGCCATTCCAAATCAGCCCCAGCATTTT; CDR3aa: CASRPRAIPNQPQHF
d_gene: -; v_gene: TRBV7-2; j_gene: TRBJ2-2; abundance: -; CDR3nt: TGTGCCAGCAGCCTCAGTACAGGAATCGGGGAGCTGTTTTTT; CDR3aa: CASSLSTGIGELFF
d_gene: TRBD1; v_gene: TRBV20-1; j_gene: TRBJ1-1; abundance: -; CDR3nt: TGCAGTGCTAGAAGGGGGCTGTACACTGAAGCTTTCTTT; CDR3aa: CSARRGLYTEAFF
d_gene: TRBD1; v_gene: TRBV7-6; j_gene: TRBJ2-5; abundance: -; CDR3nt: TGTGCCAGCAGCCTAGGCAGCACAGGGGGCAGAGCCAAAGAGACCCAGTACTTC; CDR3aa: CASSLGSTGGRAKETQYF
d_gene: TRBD2; v_gene: TRBV7-8; j_gene: TRBJ2-1; abundance: -; CDR3nt: TGTGCCAGCAGCTTCCGACTAGCGGGAGTCAATGAGCAGTTCTTC; CDR3aa: CASSFRLAGVNEQFF
d_gene: -; v_gene: TRBV19; j_gene: TRBJ2-1; abundance: -; CDR3nt: TGTGCCAGTAGTATAAGGGGCGGGGAGGAGCAGTTCTTC; CDR3aa: CASSIRGGEEQFF
d_gene: -; v_gene: TRBV12-3/TRBV12-4; j_gene: TRBJ2-7; abundance: -; CDR3nt: TGTGCCAGCAGTTTGGGCACGTCGAGCAACGAGCAGTACTTC; CDR3aa: CASSLGTSSNEQYF
d_gene: -; v_gene: TRBV4-3; j_gene: TRBJ2-3; abundance: -; CDR3nt: TGCGCCAGCAGCCAAGATGAGTTGAACACCCGCACAGATACGCAGTATTTT; CDR3aa: CASSQDELNTRTDTQYF
d_gene: -; v_gene: TRBV19; j_gene: TRBJ1-5; abundance: -; CDR3nt: TGTGCCAGTAGACTGACAGCAGGCCATAGCAATCAGCCCCAGCATTTT; CDR3aa: CASRLTAGHSNQPQHF
d_gene: TRBD1; v_gene: TRBV2; j_gene: TRBJ2-3; abundance: few; CDR3nt: TGTGCCAGCAGAGTACAGGGGCTAGGGACAGATACGCAGTATTTT; CDR3aa: CASRVQGLGTDTQYF
d_gene: -; v_gene: TRBV7-9; j_gene: TRBJ2-3; abundance: few; CDR3nt: TGTGCCAGCAGCTCACGACCTTCCAGGGATACGCAGTATTTT; CDR3aa: CASSSRPSRDTQYF
d_gene: -; v_gene: TRBV2; j_gene: TRBJ1-5; abundance: -; CDR3nt: TGTGCCAGCAGTGGGACTTTGGGTTTAAATCAGCCCCAGCATTTT; CDR3aa: CASSGTLGLNQPQHF
d_gene: -; v_gene: TRBV19; j_gene: TRBJ2-1; abundance: -; CDR3nt: TGTGCCAGTCTGGACCTTACGGTCAATGAGCAGTTCTTC; CDR3aa: CASLDLTVNEQFF
d_gene: -; v_gene: TRBV7-6; j_gene: TRBJ2-5; abundance: few; CDR3nt: TGTGCCAGCAGCCAAGCTCGGGGAGGAGAGACCCAGTACTTC; CDR3aa: CASSQARGGETQYF
d_gene: -; v_gene: TRBV12-3/TRBV12-4; j_gene: TRBJ1-2; abundance: -; CDR3nt: TGTGCCAGCAGACCGGGGGGGCGAAGCTATGGCTACACCTTC; CDR3aa: CASRPGGRSYGYTF
d_gene: TRBD2; v_gene: TRBV6-2/TRBV6-3; j_gene: TRBJ2-3; abundance: -; CDR3nt: TGTGCCAGCAGTTACTTGGTCGCGTCTAGCGGCCTCGGGACAGATACGCAGTATTTT; CDR3aa: CASSYLVASSGLGTDTQYF
d_gene: -; v_gene: TRBV4-1; j_gene: TRBJ2-1; abundance: -; CDR3nt: TGCGCCAGCAGCCAAGATCACCTAGGTTACAATGAGCAGTTCTTC; CDR3aa: CASSQDHLGYNEQFF
d_gene: TRBD2; v_gene: TRBV12-3/TRBV12-4; j_gene: TRBJ2-1; abundance: -; CDR3nt: TGTGCCAGCAGTGTACTAGCGGGAGGGCCCGATGAGCAGTTCTTC; CDR3aa: CASSVLAGGPDEQFF
d_gene: -; v_gene: TRBV12-3/TRBV12-4; j_gene: TRBJ1-6; abundance: few; CDR3nt: TGTGCCAGCAGTTTAGAAGCGCTCAATAATTCACCCCTCCACTTT; CDR3aa: CASSLEALNNSPLHF
d_gene: -; v_gene: TRBV5-1; j_gene: TRBJ2-3; abundance: few; CDR3nt: TGCGCCAGCAGCTTGCTAGCGAGACCTAGCACAGATACGCAGTATTTT; CDR3aa: CASSLLARPSTDTQYF
d_gene: -; v_gene: TRBV25-1; j_gene: TRBJ1-1; abundance: -; CDR3nt: TGTGCCAGCAGTGGTATTAGGCTTGGGCAGCCGAACACTGAAGCTTTCTTT; CDR3aa: CASSGIRLGQPNTEAFF
d_gene: -; v_gene: TRBV6-1; j_gene: TRBJ1-2; abundance: few; CDR3nt: TGTGCCAGCAGGGGACGGTTCTATGGCTACACCTTC; CDR3aa: CASRGRFYGYTF
d_gene: TRBD1; v_gene: TRBV5-1; j_gene: TRBJ1-1; abundance: -; CDR3nt: TGCGCCAGCAGCTCAGGGGGCGGAGGGTTGACTGAAGCTTTCTTT; CDR3aa: CASSSGGGGLTEAFF
d_gene: -; v_gene: TRBV6-6; j_gene: TRBJ1-4; abundance: -; CDR3nt: TGTGCCAGCAGTTACTCCTTAGGGGACACTAATGAAAAACTGTTTTTT; CDR3aa: CASSYSLGDTNEKLFF
d_gene: -; v_gene: TRBV5-3; j_gene: TRBJ2-6; abundance: -; CDR3nt: TGTGCCAGCTTCCGGGGAGGTGGGATCTCTGGGGCCAACGTCCTGACTTTC; CDR3aa: CASFRGGGISGANVLTF
d_gene: -; v_gene: TRBV5-5; j_gene: TRBJ1-1; abundance: -; CDR3nt: TGTGCCAGCAGCCGGTGGGAGGGGAGGAGTACTGAAGCTTTCTTT; CDR3aa: CASSRWEGRSTEAFF
d_gene: -; v_gene: TRBV7-6; j_gene: TRBJ2-1; abundance: few; CDR3nt: TGTGCCAGCAGCCCCCAAGGGTCGTACAATGAGCAGTTCTTC; CDR3aa: CASSPQGSYNEQFF
d_gene: -; v_gene: TRBV7-2; j_gene: TRBJ2-5; abundance: many; CDR3nt: TGTGCCAGCAGCTTTGGGACACCGGAGACCCAGTACTTC; CDR3aa: CASSFGTPETQYF
d_gene: TRBD1; v_gene: TRBV4-1; j_gene: TRBJ2-1; abundance: few; CDR3nt: TGCGCCAGCAGCCCCCGACAGGGAAGGGTTCTAAATTACAATGAGCAGTTCTTC; CDR3aa: CASSPRQGRVLNYNEQFF
d_gene: -; v_gene: TRBV2; j_gene: TRBJ2-5; abundance: -; CDR3nt: TGTGCCAGCCTCAGCGGTTTTGACGAGACCCAGTACTTC; CDR3aa: CASLSGFDETQYF
d_gene: -; v_gene: TRBV4-1; j_gene: TRBJ1-1; abundance: -; CDR3nt: TGCGCCAGCAGCGCACGTTTTCAGGGGAACACTGAAGCTTTCTTT; CDR3aa: CASSARFQGNTEAFF
d_gene: -; v_gene: TRBV28; j_gene: TRBJ1-1; abundance: -; CDR3nt: TGTGCCAGCAGTTCCCTCTCCTTTGAGAACACTGAAGCTTTCTTT; CDR3aa: CASSSLSFENTEAFF
d_gene: -; v_gene: TRBV7-2; j_gene: TRBJ2-7; abundance: -; CDR3nt: TGTGCCAGCAGCTCCTACGGGACTTACTACGAGCAGTACTTC; CDR3aa: CASSSYGTYYEQYF
d_gene: -; v_gene: TRBV7-2; j_gene: TRBJ2-6; abundance: many; CDR3nt: TGTGCCAGCAGCTTCCCCAGCTCTGGGGCCAACGTCCTGACTTTC; CDR3aa: CASSFPSSGANVLTF
d_gene: -; v_gene: TRBV20-1; j_gene: TRBJ2-2; abundance: -; CDR3nt: TGCAGTGCCAATTCAGGAGGCGGGGAGCTGTTTTTT; CDR3aa: CSANSGGGELFF